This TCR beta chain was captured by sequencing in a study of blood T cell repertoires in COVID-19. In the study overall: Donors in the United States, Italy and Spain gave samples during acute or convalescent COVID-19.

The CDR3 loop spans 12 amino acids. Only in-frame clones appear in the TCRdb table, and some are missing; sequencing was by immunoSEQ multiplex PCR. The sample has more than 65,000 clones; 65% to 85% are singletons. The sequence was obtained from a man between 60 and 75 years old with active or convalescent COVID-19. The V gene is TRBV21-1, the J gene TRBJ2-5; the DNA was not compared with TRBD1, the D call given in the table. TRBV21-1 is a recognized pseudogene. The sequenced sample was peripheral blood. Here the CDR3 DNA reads TGTGCCAGCAGCAAGACAGGGGAGACCCAGTACTTC. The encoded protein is CASSKTGETQYF.